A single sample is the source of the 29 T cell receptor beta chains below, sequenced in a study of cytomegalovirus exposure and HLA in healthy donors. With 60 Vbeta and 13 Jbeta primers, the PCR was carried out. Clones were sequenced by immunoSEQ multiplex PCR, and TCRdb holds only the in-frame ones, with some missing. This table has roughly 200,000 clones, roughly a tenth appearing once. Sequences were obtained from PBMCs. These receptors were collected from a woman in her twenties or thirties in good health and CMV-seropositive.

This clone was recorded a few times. CDR3 bases: TGCAGCGTCGCCGGGGAGGGCTCTGGGGCCAACGTCCTGACTTTC. Protein: CSVAGEGSGANVLTF. The chain is built from TRBV29-1 and TRBJ2-6; 7 bases align to TRBD2. Germline V gene data show CDR1 as SQVTM and CDR2 as ANQGSEA. V lost 6 bases and J lost 0; bases outside the gene matches: 5. The CDR3 is 15 residues long.

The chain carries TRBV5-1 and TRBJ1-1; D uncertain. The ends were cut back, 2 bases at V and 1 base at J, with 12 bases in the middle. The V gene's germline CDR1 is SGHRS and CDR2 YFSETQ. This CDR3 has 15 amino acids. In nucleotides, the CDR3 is TGCGCCAGCAGCTTAACGGGATACACGAACACTGAAGCTTTCTTT. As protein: CASSLTGYTNTEAFF. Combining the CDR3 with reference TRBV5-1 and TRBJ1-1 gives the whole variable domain KAGVTQTPRYLIKTRGQQVTLSCSPISGHRSVSWYQQTPGQGLQFLFEYFSETQRNKGNFPGRFSGRQFSNSRSEMNVSTLELGDSALYLCASSLTGYTNTEAFFGQGTRLTVV.

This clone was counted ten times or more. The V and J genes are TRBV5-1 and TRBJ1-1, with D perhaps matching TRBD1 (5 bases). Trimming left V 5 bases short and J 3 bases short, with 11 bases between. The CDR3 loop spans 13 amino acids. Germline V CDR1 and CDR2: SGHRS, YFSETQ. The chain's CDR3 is CASRLTEYTEAFF. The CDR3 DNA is TGCGCCAGCAGGTTGACAGAGTACACTGAAGCTTTCTTT. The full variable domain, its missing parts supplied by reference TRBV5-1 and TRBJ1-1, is KAGVTQTPRYLIKTRGQQVTLSCSPISGHRSVSWYQQTPGQGLQFLFEYFSETQRNKGNFPGRFSGRQFSNSRSEMNVSTLELGDSALYLCASRLTEYTEAFFGQGTRLTVV.

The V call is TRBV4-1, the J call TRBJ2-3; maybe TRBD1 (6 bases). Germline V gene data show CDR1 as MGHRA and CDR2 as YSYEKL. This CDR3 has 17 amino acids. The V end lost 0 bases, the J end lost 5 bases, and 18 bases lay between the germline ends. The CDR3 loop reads CASSQEVRTVRVDTQYF. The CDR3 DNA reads TGCGCCAGCAGCCAAGAAGTGAGGACAGTCCGAGTAGATACGCAGTATTTT.

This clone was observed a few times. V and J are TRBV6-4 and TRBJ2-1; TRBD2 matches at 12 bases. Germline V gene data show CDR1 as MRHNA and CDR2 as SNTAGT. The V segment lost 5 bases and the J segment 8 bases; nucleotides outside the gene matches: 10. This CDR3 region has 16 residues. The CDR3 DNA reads TGTGCCAGCAGTAGACTAGCGGGAGAAGGAGCGGATGAGCAGTTCTTC. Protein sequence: CASSRLAGEGADEQFF.

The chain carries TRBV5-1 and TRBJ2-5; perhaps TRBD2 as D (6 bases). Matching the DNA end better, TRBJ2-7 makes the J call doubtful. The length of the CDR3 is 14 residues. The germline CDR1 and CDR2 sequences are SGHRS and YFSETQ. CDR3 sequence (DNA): TGCGCCAGCAGACGGGACTGGGGTACCTACGAGCAGTACTTC. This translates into CASRRDWGTYEQYF.

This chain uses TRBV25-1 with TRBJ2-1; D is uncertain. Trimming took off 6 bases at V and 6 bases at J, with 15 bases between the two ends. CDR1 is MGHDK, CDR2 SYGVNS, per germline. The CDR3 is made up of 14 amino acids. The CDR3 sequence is CASSSSDRGNEQFF. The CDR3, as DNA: TGTGCCAGCAGCTCTAGTGATAGAGGCAATGAGCAGTTCTTC.

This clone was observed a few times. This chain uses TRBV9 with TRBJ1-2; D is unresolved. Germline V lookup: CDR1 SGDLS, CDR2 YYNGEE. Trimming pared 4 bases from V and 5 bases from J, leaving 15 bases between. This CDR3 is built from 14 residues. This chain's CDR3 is CASSSQQSTYGYTF. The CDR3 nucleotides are TGTGCCAGCAGCTCCCAACAGTCCACGTATGGCTACACCTTC.

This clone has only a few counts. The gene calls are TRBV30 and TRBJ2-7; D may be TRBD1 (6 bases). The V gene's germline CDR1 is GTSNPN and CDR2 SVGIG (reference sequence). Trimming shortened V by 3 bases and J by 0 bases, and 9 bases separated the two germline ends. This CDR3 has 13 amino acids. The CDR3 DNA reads TGTGCCTGGAGGCAGGGGAGCTCCTACGAGCAGTACTTC. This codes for CAWRQGSSYEQYF.

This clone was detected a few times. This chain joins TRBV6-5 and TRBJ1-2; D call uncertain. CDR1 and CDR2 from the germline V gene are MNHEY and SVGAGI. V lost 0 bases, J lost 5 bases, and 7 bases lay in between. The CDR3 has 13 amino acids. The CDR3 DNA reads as TGTGCCAGCAGTTACTCGGAGCTTTATGGCTACACCTTC. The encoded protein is CASSYSELYGYTF.

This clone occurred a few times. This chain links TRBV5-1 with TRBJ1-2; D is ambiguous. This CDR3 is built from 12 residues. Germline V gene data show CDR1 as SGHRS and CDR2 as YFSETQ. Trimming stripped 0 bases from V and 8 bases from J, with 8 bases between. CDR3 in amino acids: CASSLEGSGYTF. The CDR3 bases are TGCGCCAGCAGCTTGGAAGGGAGCGGCTACACCTTC.

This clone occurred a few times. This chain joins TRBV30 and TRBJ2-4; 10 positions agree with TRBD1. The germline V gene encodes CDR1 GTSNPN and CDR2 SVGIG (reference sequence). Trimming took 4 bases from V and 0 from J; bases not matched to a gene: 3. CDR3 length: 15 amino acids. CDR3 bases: TGTGCCTGGATGGACAGGGGGAAAGCCAAAAACATTCAGTACTTC. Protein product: CAWMDRGKAKNIQYF.

CDR3 DNA sequence: TGCGCCAGCAGCTCCCTAGCGGGAGAGCGCTACGAGCAGTACTTC. Translating it yields CASSSLAGERYEQYF. V usage is TRBV5-1 and J usage is TRBJ2-7; 10 bases map to TRBD2. With 3 bases clipped from V and 3 bases from J, the junction kept 6 bases outside the gene matches. Germline assignment: CDR1 SGHRS and CDR2 YFSETQ. The CDR3 is 15 amino acids.

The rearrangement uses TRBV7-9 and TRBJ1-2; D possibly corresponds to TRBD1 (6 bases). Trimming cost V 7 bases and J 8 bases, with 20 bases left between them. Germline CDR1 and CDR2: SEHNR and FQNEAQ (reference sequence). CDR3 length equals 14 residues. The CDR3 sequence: CASNLGGRPGGYTF. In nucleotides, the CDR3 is TGTGCCAGCAACCTCGGGGGGCGACCTGGGGGCTACACCTTC.

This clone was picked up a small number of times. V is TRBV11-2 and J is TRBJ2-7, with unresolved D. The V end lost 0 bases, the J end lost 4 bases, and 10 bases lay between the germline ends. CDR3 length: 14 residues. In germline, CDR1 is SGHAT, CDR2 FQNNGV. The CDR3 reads CASSLDPPGYEQYF. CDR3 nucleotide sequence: TGTGCCAGCAGCTTAGACCCCCCCGGGTACGAGCAGTACTTC.

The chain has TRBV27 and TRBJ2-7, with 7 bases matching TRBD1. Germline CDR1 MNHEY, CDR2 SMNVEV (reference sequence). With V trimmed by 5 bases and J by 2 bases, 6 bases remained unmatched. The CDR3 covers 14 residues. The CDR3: CASSPRDSTYEQYF. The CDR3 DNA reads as TGTGCCAGCAGTCCCCGGGACAGTACCTACGAGCAGTACTTC.

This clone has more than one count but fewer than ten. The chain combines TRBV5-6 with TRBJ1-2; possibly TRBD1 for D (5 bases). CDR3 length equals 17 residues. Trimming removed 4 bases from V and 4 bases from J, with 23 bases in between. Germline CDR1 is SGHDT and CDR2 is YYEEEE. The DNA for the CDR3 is TGTGCCAGCAGCCGGGGCGGGGTAATTGACTCCTTCTATGGCTACACCTTC. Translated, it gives CASSRGGVIDSFYGYTF.

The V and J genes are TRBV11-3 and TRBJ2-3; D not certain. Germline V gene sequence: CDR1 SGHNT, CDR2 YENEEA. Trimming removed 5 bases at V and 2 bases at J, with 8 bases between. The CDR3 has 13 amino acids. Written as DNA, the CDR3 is TGTGCCAGCAGCCTCCGGTACACAGATACGCAGTATTTT. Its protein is CASSLRYTDTQYF. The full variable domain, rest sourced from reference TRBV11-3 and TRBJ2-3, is EAGVVQSPRYKIIEKKQPVAFWCNPISGHNTLYWYLQNLGQGPELLIRYENEEAVDDSQLPKDRFSAERLKGVDSTLKIQPAELGDSAVYLCASSLRYTDTQYFGPGTRLTVL.

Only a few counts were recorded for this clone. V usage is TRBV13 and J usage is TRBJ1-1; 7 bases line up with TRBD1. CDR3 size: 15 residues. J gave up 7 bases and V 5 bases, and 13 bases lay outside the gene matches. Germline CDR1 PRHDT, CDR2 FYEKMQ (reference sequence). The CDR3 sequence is CASSHTTDRDSEAFF. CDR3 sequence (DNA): TGTGCCAGCAGCCATACTACCGACCGGGACAGTGAAGCTTTCTTT.

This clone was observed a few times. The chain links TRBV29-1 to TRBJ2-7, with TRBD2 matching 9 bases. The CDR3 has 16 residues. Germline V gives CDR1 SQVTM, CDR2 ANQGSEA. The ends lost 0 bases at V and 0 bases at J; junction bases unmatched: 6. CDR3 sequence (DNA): TGCAGCGTTGAAGACCCCGGACTAGCGTCCTCCTACGAGCAGTACTTC. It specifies CSVEDPGLASSYEQYF.

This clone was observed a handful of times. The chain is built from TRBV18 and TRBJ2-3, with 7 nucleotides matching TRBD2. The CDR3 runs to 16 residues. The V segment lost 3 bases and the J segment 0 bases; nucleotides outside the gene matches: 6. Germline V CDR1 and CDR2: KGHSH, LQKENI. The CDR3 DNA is TGTGCCAGCTCACCGTCAGCGGGGATTAGCACAGATACGCAGTATTTT. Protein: CASSPSAGISTDTQYF.

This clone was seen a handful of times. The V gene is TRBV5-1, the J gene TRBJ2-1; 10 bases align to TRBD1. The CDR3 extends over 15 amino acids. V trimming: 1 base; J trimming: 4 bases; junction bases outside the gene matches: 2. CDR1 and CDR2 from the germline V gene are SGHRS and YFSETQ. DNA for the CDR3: TGCGCCAGCAGCTTGAGGACAGGGGGGTACAATGAGCAGTTCTTC. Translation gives CASSLRTGGYNEQFF.

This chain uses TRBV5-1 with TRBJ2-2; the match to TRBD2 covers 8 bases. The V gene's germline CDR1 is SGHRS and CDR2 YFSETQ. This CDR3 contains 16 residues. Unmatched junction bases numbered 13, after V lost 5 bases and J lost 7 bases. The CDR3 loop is CASSLLAAGGVGELFF. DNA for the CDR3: TGCGCCAGCAGTTTACTAGCGGCTGGAGGGGTCGGGGAGCTGTTTTTT.

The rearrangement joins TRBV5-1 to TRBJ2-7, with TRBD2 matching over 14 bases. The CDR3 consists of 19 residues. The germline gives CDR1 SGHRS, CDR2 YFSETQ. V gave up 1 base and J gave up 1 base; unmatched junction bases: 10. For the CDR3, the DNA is TGCGCCAGCAGCTTGTGGGGAGGGACTAGCGGGAGAACTTCCTACGAGCAGTACTTC. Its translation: CASSLWGGTSGRTSYEQYF.

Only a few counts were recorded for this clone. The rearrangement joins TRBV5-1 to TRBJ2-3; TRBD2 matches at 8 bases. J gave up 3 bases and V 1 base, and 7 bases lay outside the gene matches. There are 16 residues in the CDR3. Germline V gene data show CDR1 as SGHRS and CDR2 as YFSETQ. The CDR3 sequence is CASSLRGLAYTDTQYF. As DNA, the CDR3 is TGCGCCAGCAGCTTGCGAGGACTAGCTTATACAGATACGCAGTATTTT.

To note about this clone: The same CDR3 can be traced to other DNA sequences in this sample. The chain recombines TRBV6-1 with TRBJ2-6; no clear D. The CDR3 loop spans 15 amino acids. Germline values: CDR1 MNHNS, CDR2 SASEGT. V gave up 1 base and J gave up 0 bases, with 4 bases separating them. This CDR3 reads CASSEGGSGANVLTF. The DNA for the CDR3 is TGTGCCAGCAGTGAAGGAGGCTCTGGGGCCAACGTCCTGACTTTC.

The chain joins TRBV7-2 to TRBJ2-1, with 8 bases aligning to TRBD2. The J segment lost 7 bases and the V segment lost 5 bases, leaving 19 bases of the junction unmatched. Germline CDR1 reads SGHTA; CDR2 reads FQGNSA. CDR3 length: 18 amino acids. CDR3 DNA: TGTGCCAGCAGCAAAAGGAGGACGGGACTAGTGGGCGTAAATGAGCAGTTCTTC. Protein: CASSKRRTGLVGVNEQFF.

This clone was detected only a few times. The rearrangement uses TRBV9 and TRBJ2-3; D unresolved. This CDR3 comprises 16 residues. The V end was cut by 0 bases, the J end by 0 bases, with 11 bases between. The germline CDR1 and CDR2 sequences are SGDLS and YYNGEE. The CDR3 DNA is TGTGCCAGCAGCGTAGGAGACAATCTTAGCACAGATACGCAGTATTTT. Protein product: CASSVGDNLSTDTQYF.

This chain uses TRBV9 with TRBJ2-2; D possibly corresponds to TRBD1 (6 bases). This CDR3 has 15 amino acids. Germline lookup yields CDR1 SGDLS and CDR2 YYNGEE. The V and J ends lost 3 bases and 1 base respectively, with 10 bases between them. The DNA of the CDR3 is TGTGCCAGCAGCGGCTACAGGGTGAACACCGGGGAGCTGTTTTTT. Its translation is CASSGYRVNTGELFF.